This T cell receptor beta chain was found in a study of shared clonotypes between healthy human individuals. As for the study in general: For every donor, three CD4 naive, three CD4 memory, two CD8 naive and one CD8 memory plates were used.

The V end lost 3 bases, the J end lost 4 bases, and 13 bases lay between the germline ends. This CDR3 contains 14 residues. The germline V gene encodes CDR1 SGHTS and CDR2 YDEGEE. Investigators spread the genomic DNA of each subset evenly over several immunoSEQ plates. Each replicate PCR on the sorted subsets used about 0.2 ug DNA (approximately 33,000 T cell genomes). The data were produced by immunoSEQ multiplex PCR, yet TCRdb's version contains in-frame clones alone and is incomplete. Counted here are some 2.1 million clones, 85% to 95% occurring once; the ten biggest clones make up 0.13%. This TCR was sampled from a man between 18 and 29 years old in good health. V and J are TRBV5-8 and TRBJ2-5, with a tentative D call TRBD2 (6 bases). What was sequenced was naive CD4+ T cells sorted from blood. Subset given: CD45RA+ positively selected. The CDR3 reads CASSSRGIIETQYF. The CDR3 coding sequence is TGTGCCAGCAGCTCACGCGGGATAATAGAGACCCAGTACTTC. The whole variable domain, filled in from reference TRBV5-8 and TRBJ2-5, reads EAGVTQSPTHLIKTRGQQATLRCSPISGHTSVYWYQQALGLGLQFLLWYDEGEERNRGNFPPRFSGRQFPNYSSELNVNALELEDSALYLCASSSRGIIETQYFGPGTRLLVL.